This record looks at one TCR beta chain sequence and its context. The CDR3 covers 13 residues. Looked up from germline, CDR1 is SQVTM and CDR2 is ANQGSEA. Trimming shortened V by 2 bases and J by 4 bases, and 9 bases separated the two germline ends. These data are taken from a study of patients and donors after allogeneic stem cell transplantation. TCRdb re-derived calls from the RT-PCR reads in MiXCR, one entry per CDR3 protein. Here the sample spans 900,000 to 1,000,000 distinct CDR3 sequences, roughly 18% being singletons. V is TRBV29-1 and J is TRBJ2-1; no clear D. What was sequenced was blood, either unsorted or a sorted T cell fraction (not recorded which). This sequence originates from a human donor who was either an allogeneic HSCT recipient or a stem cell or donor lymphocyte infusion donor (not recorded which). It is not recorded whose cells these are; they may come from a transplant donor. The CDR3 protein is CSVEWQTYNEQFF. CDR3 in DNA: TGCAGCGTTGAATGGCAGACATACAATGAGCAGTTCTTC.